These 27 T cell receptor beta chains came from one sample sequenced in a study of long-term antiretroviral therapy in people with HIV. The assay used was immunoSEQ (version v3.0), run at survey level. Sequenced by immunoSEQ multiplex PCR; TCRdb stores in-frame clones only, minus some. The sample yields more than 25,000 clones, just over 90% seen once. Here the sequenced sample was unsorted PBMCs, taken 3.1 years after starting antiretroviral therapy. These receptor sequences come from a young man with HIV.

V gene TRBV6-5 combines with J gene TRBJ1-1, with D hard to call. Germline CDR1 and CDR2: MNHEY and SVGAGI. V was clipped by 6 bases and J by 6 bases, with 14 bases between them. The CDR3 has 13 amino acids. CDR3 protein: CASRHRYTSEAFF. In nucleotides, the CDR3 is TGTGCCAGCAGACACAGATATACCTCTGAAGCTTTCTTT.

This clone was observed a single time. The chain joins TRBV5-6 to TRBJ2-1, with 9 bases lining up with TRBD2. J lost 9 bases, V lost 4 bases, and 8 bases had no gene match. Germline V gene sequence: CDR1 SGHDT, CDR2 YYEEEE. The length of the CDR3 is 14 residues. CDR3 in DNA: TGTGCCAGCAGCCCCCCGGGACTAGCCTTTGAGCAGTTCTTC. This translates into CASSPPGLAFEQFF.

This clone came up a few times. V usage is TRBV19 and J usage is TRBJ2-7, with D possibly matching TRBD2 (6 bases). Germline V CDR1 and CDR2: LNHDA, SQIVND (reference sequence). Trimming cost V 10 bases and J 3 bases, with 13 bases left between them. The CDR3 is 12 residues long. This chain's CDR3 is CATGSGDYEQYF. CDR3 coding DNA: TGTGCCACAGGTTCGGGGGACTACGAGCAGTACTTC.

The rearrangement uses TRBV2 and TRBJ2-1; D gene unclear. This CDR3 has 15 residues. Deletions cut 8 bases from V and 3 bases from J, with 17 bases between. The V gene's germline CDR1 is SNHLY and CDR2 FYNNEI. The CDR3 sequence: CASLHEPPFYNEQFF. In DNA, the CDR3 is TGTGCCAGCCTCCACGAACCCCCCTTCTACAATGAGCAGTTCTTC. Using reference TRBV2 and TRBJ2-1 for the parts outside the CDR3, the full variable domain is EPEVTQTPSHQVTQMGQEVILRCVPISNHLYFYWYRQILGQKVEFLVSFYNNEISEKSEIFDDQFSVERPDGSNFTLKIRSTKLEDSAMYFCASLHEPPFYNEQFFGPGTRLTVL.

The rearrangement links TRBV6-5 to TRBJ2-3, with D perhaps TRBD1 or TRBD2 (5 bases each). The CDR3 has 13 amino acids. The germline V and J ends were trimmed by 6 bases and 6 bases, with 13 bases remaining between them. Looked up from germline, CDR1 is MNHEY and CDR2 is SVGAGI. DNA for the CDR3: TGTGCCAGCAGCGAGGGACCTCTCGATACGCAGTATTTT. Protein product: CASSEGPLDTQYF.

The table lists this clone with a count of one. The chain uses TRBV11-2 and TRBJ2-7; 9 bases are shared with TRBD1. CDR3 length equals 14 residues. V dropped 5 bases and J dropped 4; count of bases not matched to a gene: 6. Germline V gives CDR1 SGHAT, CDR2 FQNNGV. CDR3 DNA: TGTGCCAGCAGCGACGGGACAGGGTCGTACGAGCAGTACTTC. Its translation is CASSDGTGSYEQYF. The whole variable domain, filled in from reference TRBV11-2 and TRBJ2-7, reads EAGVAQSPRYKIIEKRQSVAFWCNPISGHATLYWYQQILGQGPKLLIQFQNNGVVDDSQLPKDRFSAERLKGVDSTLKIQPAKLEDSAVYLCASSDGTGSYEQYFGPGTRLTVT.

The chain employs TRBV4-2 and TRBJ2-1, with unresolved D. The germline gives CDR1 LGHNA, CDR2 YNFKEQ. The CDR3 is 12 residues long. V lost 1 base to trimming and J lost 15 bases, with 13 bases between them. CDR3 sequence: CASSQGTPIRFF. In nucleotides, the CDR3 is TGTGCCAGCAGCCAAGGGACGCCCATTCGGTTCTTC.

The J gene is TRBJ2-7, the V gene TRBV19, with D unclear. This CDR3 contains 12 residues. CDR1 is LNHDA, CDR2 SQIVND, per germline (reference sequence). With 5 bases removed from V and 2 bases from J, the gap between germline ends came to 7 bases. The CDR3: CASSAGAYEQYF. In nucleotides, the CDR3 is TGTGCCAGTAGTGCCGGCGCCTACGAGCAGTACTTC.

This chain uses TRBV4-1 with TRBJ2-3, with no clear D. The CDR3 has 13 residues. Germline V CDR1 and CDR2: MGHRA, YSYEKL. Between the trimmed V and J ends, which lost 1 base and 4 bases, there was a span of 6 bases. The CDR3 sequence is CASSQAPADTQYF. The CDR3, as DNA: TGCGCCAGCAGCCAAGCACCGGCAGATACGCAGTATTTT.

The rearrangement joins TRBV6-1 to TRBJ2-7; D gene ambiguous. The CDR3 extends over 16 amino acids. Trimming shortened V by 1 base and J by 1 base, and 14 bases separated the two germline ends. The germline CDR1 and CDR2 sequences are MNHNS and SASEGT. CDR3: CASSEVSSAYSYEQYF. In nucleotides, the CDR3 is TGTGCCAGCAGTGAAGTTAGTTCTGCTTATTCCTACGAGCAGTACTTC.

The chain joins TRBV7-2 to TRBJ2-2, with D maybe TRBD2 (5 bases). V was trimmed by 1 base and J by 4 bases, leaving 13 bases between them. The CDR3 spans 16 residues. Germline V lookup: CDR1 SGHTA, CDR2 FQGNSA. CDR3 region: CASSLGSGMVTGELFF. The CDR3 coding sequence is TGTGCCAGCAGCTTAGGATCGGGAATGGTCACCGGGGAGCTGTTTTTT.

The rearrangement uses TRBV4-3 and TRBJ1-1; the D gene is possibly TRBD1 (6 bases). Looked up from germline, CDR1 is LGHNA and CDR2 is YSLEER. Trimming cost V 3 bases and J 0 bases, with 11 bases left between them. CDR3 length: 15 amino acids. The CDR3 DNA reads TGCGCCAGCAGCCATGACAGGACGGTGAACACTGAAGCTTTCTTT. It yields the protein CASSHDRTVNTEAFF.

V and J are TRBV28 and TRBJ2-3, with D maybe TRBD2 (6 bases). Germline V gene lookup returns CDR1 MDHEN and CDR2 SYDVKM. V lost 7 bases and J lost 0, with 17 bases in between. CDR3 length: 16 residues. CDR3 sequence (DNA): TGTGCCAGCATGAGGTTCGGGGGAGCTAGCACAGATACGCAGTATTTT. This codes for CASMRFGGASTDTQYF.

The CDR3 nucleotides are TGTGCCAGCAGTACCTTTATAGGGTCGGACGAGCAGTACTTC. Amino acid sequence: CASSTFIGSDEQYF. The V and J genes are TRBV4-2 and TRBJ2-7; D not resolved. The CDR3 consists of 14 residues. The germline V and J ends were trimmed by 6 bases and 5 bases, with 17 bases remaining between them. Germline lookup yields CDR1 LGHNA and CDR2 YNFKEQ.

The chain links TRBV7-2 to TRBJ2-3; weak D call: TRBD2 (7 bases). The CDR3 is 14 amino acids. The germline V gene has CDR1 SGHTA and CDR2 FQGNSA. Trimming cost V 3 bases and J 4 bases, with 11 bases left between them. For the CDR3, the DNA is TGTGCCAGCAGCTTGGACAGCGGGGCAGATACGCAGTATTTT. This codes for CASSLDSGADTQYF. The variable domain in full, with the rest retrieved from reference TRBV7-2 and TRBJ2-3, is GAGVSQSPSNKVTEKGKDVELRCDPISGHTALYWYRQSLGQGLEFLIYFQGNSAPDKSGLPSDRFSAERTGGSVSTLTIQRTQQEDSAVYLCASSLDSGADTQYFGPGTRLTVL.

This clone was counted a few times. V is TRBV4-1 and J is TRBJ2-7, with a tentative D call TRBD2 (6 bases). Trimming removed 2 bases from V and 4 bases from J, with 15 bases in between. The germline V gene has CDR1 MGHRA and CDR2 YSYEKL. The CDR3 contains 15 residues. This chain's CDR3 is CASSQRRADQYEQYF. Written as DNA, the CDR3 is TGCGCCAGCAGCCAAAGGAGGGCAGACCAGTACGAGCAGTACTTC.

This clone was found once. The chain recombines TRBV9 with TRBJ2-7, with D perhaps TRBD1 (5 bases). Per the germline V gene, CDR1 is SGDLS and CDR2 is YYNGEE. There are 15 residues in the CDR3. V was pared by 3 bases and J by 0 bases, with 13 bases between. The CDR3 is CASSDLGDSSYEQYF. The CDR3 DNA sequence: TGTGCCAGCAGCGACCTAGGGGATAGCTCCTACGAGCAGTACTTC. The full variable domain, its missing parts supplied by reference TRBV9 and TRBJ2-7, is DSGVTQTPKHLITATGQRVTLRCSPRSGDLSVYWYQQSLDQGLQFLIQYYNGEERAKGNILERFSAQQFPDLHSELNLSSLELGDSALYFCASSDLGDSSYEQYFGPGTRLTVT.

The CDR3, as DNA: TGTGCCAGCAGCTTGGCCCTGGGGAGCACTGAAGCTTTCTTT. It is translated as CASSLALGSTEAFF. This chain uses TRBV5-6 with TRBJ1-1; no definite D call. This CDR3 is built from 14 residues. Germline-derived CDR1 and CDR2 are SGHDT and YYEEEE. Trimming stripped 0 bases from V and 4 bases from J, with 10 bases between.

The chain joins TRBV5-4 to TRBJ1-1, with D possibly matching TRBD1 (6 bases). Per germline, CDR1 SGHNT and CDR2 YYREEE (reference sequence). V lost 2 bases and J lost 0, with 11 bases in between. The CDR3 loop spans 15 amino acids. CDR3 in amino acids: CASSFRTEMNTEAFF. Here the CDR3 DNA reads TGTGCCAGCAGCTTCCGGACAGAGATGAACACTGAAGCTTTCTTT.

This clone was found once. The rearrangement joins TRBV6-1 to TRBJ1-1; perhaps TRBD1 as D (5 bases). The germline V and J ends were trimmed by 6 bases and 3 bases, with 11 bases remaining between them. Germline-derived CDR1 and CDR2 are MNHNS and SASEGT. This CDR3 spans 13 amino acids. CDR3 loop: CASSLGGDTEAFF. In DNA form, the CDR3 reads TGTGCCAGCAGCCTAGGAGGGGACACTGAAGCTTTCTTT.

V usage is TRBV6-4 and J usage is TRBJ1-5, with a tentative D call TRBD1 (5 bases). The CDR3 totals 13 residues. The ends were cut back, 8 bases at V and 6 bases at J, with 14 bases in the middle. Germline values: CDR1 MRHNA, CDR2 SNTAGT. In DNA form, the CDR3 reads TGTGCCAGCGCCGAGAACGGGGGTCAGCCCCAGCATTTT. Translation gives CASAENGGQPQHF.

The V gene is TRBV5-6, the J gene TRBJ2-7; 7 bases align to TRBD2. The CDR3 has 13 residues. V lost 4 bases to trimming and J lost 3 bases; unmatched junction nucleotides: 4. CDR1 and CDR2 from the germline V gene are SGHDT and YYEEEE. The CDR3 sequence is CASSGRDRYEQYF. CDR3 DNA: TGTGCCAGCAGCGGGAGGGACCGCTACGAGCAGTACTTC.

The chain uses TRBV7-2 and TRBJ2-7; D is unresolved. Germline CDR1 reads SGHTA; CDR2 reads FQGNSA. V was shortened by 0 bases and J by 3 bases, with 12 bases between the two germline ends. There are 15 residues in the CDR3. The CDR3 reads CASSLALSPDYEQYF. Written as DNA, the CDR3 is TGTGCCAGCAGCTTAGCTCTGAGTCCGGACTACGAGCAGTACTTC.

This sequence joins TRBV10-1 and TRBJ2-5; D may be TRBD2 (6 bases). The ends were cut back, 6 bases at V and 5 bases at J, with 10 bases in the middle. The CDR3 has 12 amino acids. Germline CDR1 is WNHNN and CDR2 is SYGVQD (reference sequence). CDR3 loop: CASSPAGETQYF. CDR3 nucleotides: TGCGCCAGCAGCCCGGCGGGGGAGACCCAGTACTTC.

The rearrangement joins TRBV29-1 to TRBJ1-6; D is perhaps TRBD1 (5 bases). CDR3 size: 13 residues. Germline CDR1 and CDR2: SQVTM and ANQGSEA. V gave up 6 bases and J gave up 3 bases, with 9 bases separating them. The CDR3 loop is CSVSTDYNSPLHF. CDR3 nucleotides: TGCAGCGTCTCGACAGACTATAATTCACCCCTCCACTTT.

This clone was recorded a few times. V and J are TRBV6-5 and TRBJ1-6; the D gene is possibly TRBD1 (6 bases). The CDR3 contains 14 residues. V gave up 5 bases and J gave up 5 bases, with 10 bases separating them. Germline values: CDR1 MNHEY, CDR2 SVGAGI. DNA of the CDR3: TGTGCCAGCAGTGCCCCAGGGGATAATTCACCCCTCCACTTT. It translates to CASSAPGDNSPLHF.

The J gene is TRBJ2-3, the V gene TRBV30; the D call may be TRBD1 or TRBD2 (5 bases each). The CDR3 runs to 17 residues. From germline, CDR1 is GTSNPN and CDR2 SVGIG (reference sequence). Trimming removed 3 bases from V and 1 base from J, with 20 bases in between. The CDR3 DNA is TGTGCCTGGAGAAAAGGTGGACTCCGGGACGGCACAGATACGCAGTATTTT. This encodes CAWRKGGLRDGTDTQYF.